This passage covers 7 T cell receptor beta chains from one sample sequenced in a study of post-analysis software for immune sequencing data. The study, taken as a whole, reports: The five TRBV segments detected at higher frequency in patients than in controls included TRBV5-6, TRBV5-1 and TRBV20-1.

The antigens of these receptors remain unknown. Unique-molecular-identifier-tagged TCR beta cDNA libraries were used. One entry per CDR3 protein, called by TCRdb with MiXCR from the PCR reads. The sample contains hundreds of thousands of distinct CDR3 sequences, about 27% of which appear only once. Sequencing was performed on blood. These receptors all stem from a girl aged 10 to 17 with multiple sclerosis.

The chain combines TRBV6-6 with TRBJ2-5; maybe TRBD1 (6 bases). The CDR3 extends over 15 amino acids. Deletions cut 2 bases from V and 2 bases from J, with 12 bases between. In germline, CDR1 is MNHNY, CDR2 SVGAGI (reference sequence). CDR3 region: CASSYQGIGQETQYF. Here the CDR3 DNA reads TGTGCCAGCAGTTACCAGGGGATCGGGCAAGAGACCCAGTACTTC.

This chain joins TRBV7-2 and TRBJ2-1; 8 nucleotides agree with TRBD1. The trim removed 5 bases at V and 4 bases at J, leaving 7 bases unmatched. Germline values: CDR1 SGHTA, CDR2 FQGNSA. This CDR3 is 15 amino acids long. CDR3 nucleotides: TGTGCCAGCAGCGAAAACAGGGGGTCGTACAATGAGCAGTTCTTC. This translates into CASSENRGSYNEQFF.

This clonotype was recorded a few times. The chain couples TRBV7-2 to TRBJ2-5; 12 nucleotides agree with TRBD1. V gave up 1 base and J gave up 4 bases; unmatched junction bases: 7. CDR3 length equals 17 residues. Germline CDR1 and CDR2: SGHTA and FQGNSA. The CDR3: CASSLGMGTGGIETQYF. The CDR3 DNA sequence: TGTGCCAGCAGCTTAGGGATGGGGACAGGGGGCATAGAGACCCAGTACTTC.

This clonotype appeared a few times. This chain uses TRBV27 with TRBJ1-5, with D maybe TRBD1 (6 bases). The CDR3 consists of 15 residues. V lost 7 bases to trimming and J lost 0 bases, with 13 bases between them. In germline, CDR1 is MNHEY, CDR2 SMNVEV (reference sequence). Here the CDR3 DNA reads TGTGCCAGCACCCCGGACAGATATAGCAATCAGCCCCAGCATTTT. This gives the protein CASTPDRYSNQPQHF.

Comment on this clonotype: One junction end disagrees with the germline gene, perhaps due to a read error. J is TRBJ2-3 and V is TRBV7-8, with no clear D. Germline V gene sequence: CDR1 SGHVS, CDR2 FQNEAQ. The CDR3 consists of 11 residues. The CDR3 DNA reads as TGTGCCGGCAGTTGGGTAGATACGCAGTATTTT. This encodes CAGSWVDTQYF.

CDR3 amino acids: CSVVATVKETQYF. CDR3 nucleotides: TGCAGCGTTGTAGCGACGGTTAAAGAGACCCAGTACTTC. The genes are TRBV29-1 and TRBJ2-5; a possible D gene is TRBD2 (5 bases). CDR3 length: 13 amino acids. Trimming pared 4 bases from V and 3 bases from J, leaving 12 bases between. Germline lookup yields CDR1 SQVTM and CDR2 ANQGSEA. Drawing the rest from reference TRBV29-1 and TRBJ2-5, the complete variable domain is SAVISQKPSRDICQRGTSLTIQCQVDSQVTMMFWYRQQPGQSLTLIATANQGSEATYESGFVIDKFPISRPNLTFSTLTVSNMSPEDSSIYLCSVVATVKETQYFGPGTRLLVL.

This clonotype was recorded many times. The chain links TRBV3-1 to TRBJ2-7; D is unresolved. The V end lost 2 bases, the J end lost 2 bases, and 4 bases lay between the germline ends. Germline V gene lookup returns CDR1 LGHDT and CDR2 YNNKEL (reference sequence). This CDR3 region has 12 residues. The CDR3 region is CASSQSTYEQYF. The CDR3 DNA sequence: TGTGCCAGCAGCCAAAGTACCTACGAGCAGTACTTC.